The text below deals with one T cell receptor beta chain. Its matching antigen is unknown. The data belong to a study of T cell responses to AZD1222 COVID-19 vaccine. TCRdb's copy holds only in-frame clones and misses some; the assay was immunoSEQ multiplex PCR. The sample records over 100,000 clones, roughly 88% being singletons. The length of the CDR3 is 15 residues. The V segment lost 3 bases and the J segment 7 bases; nucleotides outside the gene matches: 3. CDR1 and CDR2 from the germline V gene are MNHEY and SMNVEV (reference sequence). General observations from the study: Dominant at 160-218 and 743-854, vaccine-associated CD4 TCRs also spanned spike.

Samples with a second dose at about 4 or about 12 weeks were pooled together. This sample comprised peripheral blood, obtained 28 days after the second AZD1222 dose. The rearrangement uses TRBV27 and TRBJ1-6, with TRBD1 matching 10 bases. The receptor's source is an adult who received the AZD1222 COVID-19 vaccine. The CDR3 loop is CASSLDRGNNSPLHF. Written as DNA, the CDR3 is TGTGCCAGCAGTTTGGACAGGGGGAACAATTCACCCCTCCACTTT.